This is a list of T cell receptor beta chains from one sample in a study of Graves' ophthalmopathy and Graves' hyperthyroidism. TCRdb ran MiXCR on the multiplex PCR reads and lists one entry per CDR3 protein. The table lists approximately 700,000 distinct CDR3 sequences, around 40% of them singletons. Material for sequencing was peripheral blood. The receptors derive from an adult man with Graves' ophthalmopathy. The CDR3 runs from the conserved cysteine through the conserved F or W. D genes are given only for firm matches. The size entry is marked missing in some rows and otherwise reads once, few, many or a size class.

.	TRBJ2-5	TRBV11-1	once	CATSLLVGYGEETQYF	TGTGCCACCAGCTTATTAGTAGGGTATGGCGAAGAGACCCAGTACTTC
.	TRBJ1-5	TRBV10-2	many	CASSEHGRQQPQHF	TGCGCCAGCAGTGAACATGGGCGGCAACAGCCCCAGCATTTT
TRBD1	TRBJ1-6	TRBV7-2	.	CASSARGRPLSPPLHF	TGTGCCAGCAGCGCCAGGGGGCGCCCCCTGTCCCCCCCCCTCCACTTT
.	TRBJ1-4	TRBV11-2	.	CASSPAGTNEKLFF	TGTGCCAGCAGCCCCGCGGGAACTAATGAAAAACTGTTTTTT
.	TRBJ1-2	TRBV13	.	CASSLEVGYGYTF	TGTGCCAGCAGCTTAGAGGTGGGCTATGGCTACACCTTC
.	TRBJ2-7	TRBV7-9	once	CASSLGEQRSWSYEQYF	TGTGCCAGCAGCTTAGGAGAGCAGCGGTCGTGGTCCTACGAGCAGTACTTC
TRBD1	TRBJ1-4	TRBV25-1	.	CARDGSPGGFDEKLFF	TGTGCTAGAGACGGGAGTCCAGGGGGCTTTGATGAAAAACTGTTTTTT
.	TRBJ1-1	TRBV5-1	many	CASSPTGAMNTEAFF	TGCGCCAGCAGCCCTACCGGGGCGATGAACACTGAAGCTTTCTTT
.	TRBJ2-7	TRBV20-1	few	CSARTQGPEQYF	TGCAGTGCTAGAACCCAAGGGCCCGAGCAGTACTTC
.	TRBJ1-1	TRBV2	many	CASSETGYENTEAFF	TGTGCCAGCAGCGAAACAGGGTACGAAAACACTGAAGCTTTCTTT
.	TRBJ1-2	TRBV19	many	CASSMVQDYGYTF	TGTGCCAGTAGTATGGTACAGGACTATGGCTACACCTTC
.	TRBJ2-3	TRBV24-1	.	CAIKATNRDTQYF	TGTGCCATCAAAGCCACGAACAGGGATACGCAGTATTTT
.	TRBJ1-1	TRBV11-2	few	CASSQDSTRRAFSLEAFF	TGTGCCAGCAGCCAAGATAGCACCCGCCGGGCCTTCTCCCTAGAAGCTTTCTTT
.	TRBJ1-1	TRBV10-3	.	CASSPGGVDTEAFF	TGTGCCAGCAGTCCCGGGGGGGTAGACACTGAAGCTTTCTTT
.	TRBJ1-1	TRBV10-3	many	CAISDGVEAFF	TGTGCCATCAGTGACGGGGTTGAAGCTTTCTTT
TRBD1	TRBJ1-5	TRBV12-3/TRBV12-4	many	CASRRVGTVNQPQHF	TGTGCCAGCAGGCGAGTAGGGACAGTCAATCAGCCCCAGCATTTT
TRBD1	TRBJ2-5	TRBV29-1	.	CSVAGTGGETQYF	TGCAGCGTAGCCGGGACAGGGGGGGAGACCCAGTACTTC
TRBD2	TRBJ2-7	TRBV7-6	.	CASSPASGSTYEQYF	TGTGCCAGCAGTCCAGCTAGCGGGAGTACCTACGAGCAGTACTTC
.	TRBJ1-4	TRBV2	.	CAWSGSTNEKLFF	TGTGCCTGGAGTGGATCAACTAATGAAAAACTGTTTTTT
.	TRBJ1-5	TRBV2	.	CASAPGGYGQPQHF	TGTGCCAGCGCCCCGGGGGGCTATGGCCAGCCCCAGCATTTT
TRBD2	TRBJ2-3	TRBV7-9	once	CASGPEREVYDTQYF	TGTGCCAGCGGCCCAGAGCGGGAGGTATACGATACGCAGTATTTT
.	TRBJ1-4	TRBV7-2	.	CASSSPGGKLFF	TGTGCCAGCAGCTCGCCTGGGGGAAAACTGTTTTTT
.	TRBJ1-1	TRBV20-1	many	CSARVGHPNTEAFF	TGCAGTGCTAGAGTAGGGCACCCGAACACTGAAGCTTTCTTT
.	TRBJ2-7	TRBV14	.	CASSLSALSYEQYF	TGTGCCAGCAGTCTCTCCGCCCTCTCCTACGAGCAGTACTTC
.	TRBJ2-7	TRBV2	.	CASSDRTYEQYF	TGTGCCAGCAGCGACAGGACCTACGAGCAGTACTTC
TRBD1	TRBJ1-6	TRBV25-1	.	CASSSGDRGHNSPLHF	TGTGCCAGCAGTTCGGGGGACAGGGGCCATAATTCACCCCTCCACTTT
TRBD1	TRBJ2-7	TRBV11-1	.	CASSRTGFKYEQYF	TGTGCCAGCAGCCGGACAGGGTTTAAGTACGAGCAGTACTTC
.	TRBJ2-7	TRBV19	.	CASSIEPQGYEQYF	TGTGCCAGTAGTATAGAGCCCCAGGGCTACGAGCAGTACTTC
.	TRBJ2-5	TRBV7-9	few	CASSLGPDSGHF	TGTGCCAGCAGCTTAGGGCCGGACAGCGGGCACTTC
.	TRBJ2-3	TRBV11-1	.	CASSLARTATDTQYF	TGTGCCAGCAGCTTAGCGAGGACTGCGACAGATACGCAGTATTTT
.	TRBJ2-7	TRBV2	.	CASSSRPRHEQYF	TGTGCCAGCAGTTCCCGGCCACGGCACGAGCAGTACTTC
.	TRBJ2-6	TRBV4-2	few	CASSQDRESGANVLTF	TGTGCCAGCAGCCAAGACAGAGAATCTGGGGCCAACGTCCTGACTTTC
TRBD1	TRBJ2-7	TRBV10-3	.	CATADRARDEQYF	TGTGCCACAGCGGACAGGGCAAGAGACGAGCAGTACTTC
.	TRBJ2-6	TRBV7-2	many	CASSLGPYSGANVLTF	TGTGCCAGCAGCTTGGGACCCTACTCTGGGGCCAACGTCCTGACTTTC
.	TRBJ1-1	TRBV9	.	CASSSDLGRNTEAFF	TGTGCCAGCAGCTCTGACCTAGGGCGAAACACTGAAGCTTTCTTT
TRBD1	TRBJ2-3	TRBV10-1	.	CASSETGTGSTDTQYF	TGCGCCAGCAGTGAAACCGGGACAGGGTCCACAGATACGCAGTATTTT
.	TRBJ1-1	TRBV2	.	CASSLTELNTEAFF	TGTGCCAGCAGCCTAACAGAGTTGAACACTGAAGCTTTCTTT
.	TRBJ2-7	TRBV12-3/TRBV12-4	.	CASSLPGPRYVEQYF	TGTGCCAGCAGTTTACCGGGACCGCGCTACGTGGAGCAGTACTTC
TRBD2	TRBJ2-5	TRBV14	.	CASSQSGGAAETQYF	TGTGCCAGCAGCCAATCGGGGGGGGCCGCAGAGACCCAGTACTTC
TRBD1	TRBJ2-7	TRBV24-1	many	CATSDSGTGTYEQYF	TGTGCCACCAGTGATTCCGGGACAGGGACCTACGAGCAGTACTTC
.	TRBJ2-2	TRBV7-3	many	CASSLTFAGELFF	TGTGCCAGCAGCTTAACGTTCGCCGGGGAGCTGTTTTTT
.	TRBJ2-2	TRBV7-8	few	CASTSGAKRTGELFF	TGTGCCAGCACCTCCGGCGCTAAGCGCACCGGGGAGCTGTTTTTT
TRBD2	TRBJ2-7	TRBV7-6	many	CASSLGAGIDEQYF	TGTGCCAGCAGCTTGGGAGCGGGAATTGACGAGCAGTACTTC
.	TRBJ1-1	TRBV7-9	once	CASSAAFQGVSNTEAFF	TGTGCCAGCAGCGCAGCGTTTCAGGGTGTTTCGAACACTGAAGCTTTCTTT
.	TRBJ2-5	TRBV12-5	many	CASGTDPETQYF	TGTGCTAGTGGTACCGACCCCGAGACCCAGTACTTC
.	TRBJ1-1	TRBV29-1	.	CSVDDGYTEAFF	TGCAGCGTCGACGACGGATACACTGAAGCTTTCTTT
.	TRBJ2-7	TRBV29-1	many	CSVEKGIVDEQYF	TGCAGCGTTGAAAAGGGTATAGTGGACGAGCAGTACTTC
TRBD1	TRBJ2-7	TRBV5-1	.	CASSAPQGQGGEQYF	TGCGCCAGCAGCGCCCCACAGGGACAGGGGGGCGAGCAGTACTTC
TRBD1	TRBJ2-2	TRBV25-1	.	CASSQRTGANTGELFF	TGTGCCAGCAGCCAGAGGACAGGGGCGAACACCGGGGAGCTGTTTTTT
.	TRBJ1-1	TRBV29-1	many	CSVPGPNTEAFF	TGCAGCGTTCCTGGACCGAACACTGAAGCTTTCTTT
.	TRBJ2-7	TRBV28	.	CASEDRSYEQYF	TGTGCCAGCGAGGACCGGTCCTACGAGCAGTACTTC
.	TRBJ2-7	TRBV7-9	many	CASSRLDREEQYF	TGTGCCAGCAGCCGACTGGACAGAGAGGAGCAGTACTTC
TRBD2	TRBJ2-5	TRBV7-2	many	CASSLLASGRGETQYF	TGTGCCAGCAGCTTATTGGCTAGCGGGAGGGGAGAGACCCAGTACTTC
.	TRBJ1-1	TRBV20-1	.	CSATDGNTEAFF	TGCAGTGCAACCGACGGGAACACTGAAGCTTTCTTT
TRBD1	TRBJ2-5	TRBV29-1	.	CSGGSTTGHQETQYF	TGCAGCGGGGGTAGTACGACAGGGCACCAAGAGACCCAGTACTTC
TRBD2	TRBJ2-5	TRBV10-1	.	CASSQGLAGGSRETQYF	TGCGCCAGCAGTCAGGGACTAGCGGGAGGATCAAGGGAGACCCAGTACTTC
.	TRBJ1-5	TRBV24-1	.	CATSDPRGGSGETQHF	TGTGCCACCAGTGACCCGAGGGGGGGGTCAGGCGAGACCCAGCATTTT